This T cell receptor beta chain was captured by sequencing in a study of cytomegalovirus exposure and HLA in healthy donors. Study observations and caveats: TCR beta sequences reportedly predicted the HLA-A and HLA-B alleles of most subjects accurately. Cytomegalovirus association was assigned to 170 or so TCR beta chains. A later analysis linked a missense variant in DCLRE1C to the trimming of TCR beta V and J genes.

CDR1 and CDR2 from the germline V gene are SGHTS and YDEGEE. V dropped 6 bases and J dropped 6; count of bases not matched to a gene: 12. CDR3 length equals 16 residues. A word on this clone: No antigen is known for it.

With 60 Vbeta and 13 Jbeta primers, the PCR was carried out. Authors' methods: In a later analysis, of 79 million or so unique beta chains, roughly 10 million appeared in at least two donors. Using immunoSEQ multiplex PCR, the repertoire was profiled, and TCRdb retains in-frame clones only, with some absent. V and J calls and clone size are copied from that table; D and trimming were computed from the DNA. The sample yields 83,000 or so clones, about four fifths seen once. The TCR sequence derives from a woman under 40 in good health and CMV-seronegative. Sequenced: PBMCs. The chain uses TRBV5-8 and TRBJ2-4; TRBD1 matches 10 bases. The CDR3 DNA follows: TGTGCCAGCACCTCCCCTCTTCGGGACAGGGGAAACATTCAGTACTTC. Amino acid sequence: CASTSPLRDRGNIQYF.